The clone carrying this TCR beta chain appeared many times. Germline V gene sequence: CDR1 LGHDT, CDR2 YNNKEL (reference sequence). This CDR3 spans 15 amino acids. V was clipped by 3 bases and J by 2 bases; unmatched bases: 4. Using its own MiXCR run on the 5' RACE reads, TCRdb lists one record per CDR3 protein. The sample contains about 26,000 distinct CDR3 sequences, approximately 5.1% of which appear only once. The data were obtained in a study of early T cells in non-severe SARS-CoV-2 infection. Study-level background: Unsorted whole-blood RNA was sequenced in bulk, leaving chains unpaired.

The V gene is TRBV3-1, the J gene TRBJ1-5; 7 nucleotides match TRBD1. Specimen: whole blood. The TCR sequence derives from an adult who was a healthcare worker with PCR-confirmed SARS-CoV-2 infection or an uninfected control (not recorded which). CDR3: CASSHTTGGNQPQHF. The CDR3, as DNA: TGTGCCAGCAGCCATACTACAGGGGGCAATCAGCCCCAGCATTTT. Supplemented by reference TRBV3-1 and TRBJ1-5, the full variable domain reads DTAVSQTPKYLVTQMGNDKSIKCEQNLGHDTMYWYKQDSKKFLKIMFSYNNKELIINETVPNRFSPKSPDKAHLNLHINSLELGDSAVYFCASSHTTGGNQPQHFGDGTRLSIL.